This T cell receptor (beta chain) stems from a study of control samples from healthy donors and cancer patients. This clone was picked up one time. The data were produced by immunoSEQ multiplex PCR, yet TCRdb's version contains in-frame clones alone and is incomplete. The sample yields 53,000 or so clones, approximately 90% seen once. The CDR3 has 15 residues. CDR1 and CDR2 from the germline V gene are SGDLS and YYNGEE. Trimming removed 4 bases from V and 5 bases from J; junction bases left unmatched: 10. The chain carries TRBV9 and TRBJ2-5, with 8 positions matching TRBD1. This TCR derives from a man aged 60 to 75 with head and neck cancer. The sequenced sample consisted of PBMCs. Here the CDR3 DNA reads TGTGCCAGCAGCAAATCCCTCGGGGACAGGGAGACCCAGTACTTC. This sequence encodes CASSKSLGDRETQYF.